Listed below are T cell receptor beta chains from one sample, sequenced in a study of identical twins. TCRdb called the 5' RACE reads again in MiXCR, with one record for every CDR3 protein. The sample consists of some 1,600,000 distinct CDR3 sequences, more than 30% of them appearing once. Input material: cord blood. The receptors were sampled from a newborn girl in good health. Each CDR3 is given with its conserved first and last residue. Fields, in order: V gene, D gene, clone size, J gene, CDR3 DNA, CDR3 protein. D genes are given only for firm matches. Clone size is stated in some rows and not others, as once, few, many or a class when expanded.

V: TRBV10-1; D: TRBD1; size: .; J: TRBJ1-5; DNA: TGCGCCAGTCAACAGGGGATCAATCAGCCCCAGCATTTT; CDR3: CASQQGINQPQHF
V: TRBV20-1; D: TRBD2; size: .; J: TRBJ2-1; DNA: TGCAGTGCCAGAGTGCCTAGCGGGAGCGATGAGCAGTTCTTC; CDR3: CSARVPSGSDEQFF
V: TRBV20-1; D: .; size: .; J: TRBJ2-1; DNA: TGCAGTGCTAGAGATCTGGGGGACCTCTACAATGAGCAGTTCTTC; CDR3: CSARDLGDLYNEQFF
V: TRBV20-1; D: .; size: few; J: TRBJ2-3; DNA: TGCAGTGCTAGAGAGACACTACAAGGTACGCAGTATTTT; CDR3: CSARETLQGTQYF
V: TRBV28; D: .; size: .; J: TRBJ1-2; DNA: TGTGCCAGCAGTTTAAATGGGAGGCAGGCGAACTATGGCTACACCTTC; CDR3: CASSLNGRQANYGYTF
V: TRBV14; D: .; size: .; J: TRBJ2-1; DNA: TGTGCCAGCAGCGAATACTGGACTGGGGTCAATGAGCAGTTCTTC; CDR3: CASSEYWTGVNEQFF
V: TRBV7-9; D: TRBD1; size: .; J: TRBJ2-5; DNA: TGTGCCAGCAGCCAAATCCGGACAGGGGAGGGGGAGACCCAGTACTTC; CDR3: CASSQIRTGEGETQYF
V: TRBV12-3/TRBV12-4; D: .; size: .; J: TRBJ1-4; DNA: TGTGCCAGCAGTACGGACCTTAATGAAAAACTGTTTTTT; CDR3: CASSTDLNEKLFF
V: TRBV12-3/TRBV12-4; D: TRBD1; size: .; J: TRBJ1-4; DNA: TGTGCCAGCAGAGAGACAGGGCGAGGTGAAAAACTGTTTTTT; CDR3: CASRETGRGEKLFF
V: TRBV5-1; D: .; size: many; J: TRBJ1-2; DNA: TGCGCCAGCAGCTTGGAGTCCAACTATGGCTACACCTTC; CDR3: CASSLESNYGYTF
V: TRBV29-1; D: .; size: .; J: TRBJ2-2; DNA: TGCAGCGTTAGGGCGCCCGGGTGGGAGCTGTTTTTT; CDR3: CSVRAPGWELFF
V: TRBV27; D: TRBD1; size: few; J: TRBJ2-4; DNA: TGTGCCAGCAGTCCCCGACAGGGAGCAGCCAAAAACATTCAGTACTTC; CDR3: CASSPRQGAAKNIQYF
V: TRBV7-2; D: .; size: .; J: TRBJ2-4; DNA: TGTGCCAGCAGCTTAGCGGTGCTAGCCAGAAACATTCAGTACTTC; CDR3: CASSLAVLARNIQYF
V: TRBV6-2/TRBV6-3; D: TRBD1; size: few; J: TRBJ1-5; DNA: TGTGCCAGCAGCCTTCAGGGGGAAGGGTATCAGCCCCAGCATTTT; CDR3: CASSLQGEGYQPQHF
V: TRBV20-1; D: TRBD2; size: .; J: TRBJ2-1; DNA: TGCAGTGCTAGCCTAGCGGGAAATGAGCAGTTCTTC; CDR3: CSASLAGNEQFF
V: TRBV4-1; D: .; size: .; J: TRBJ2-3; DNA: TGCGCCAGCAGCCAACCCCGGAGGGGGCAATTAGATACGCAGTATTTT; CDR3: CASSQPRRGQLDTQYF
V: TRBV11-2; D: .; size: few; J: TRBJ2-7; DNA: TGTGCCAGCAGCTTAGAACCCCCCGAGCAGTACTTC; CDR3: CASSLEPPEQYF
V: TRBV7-9; D: .; size: many; J: TRBJ1-5; DNA: TGTGCCAGCAGCTTAGACGGTCAGCCCCAGCATTTT; CDR3: CASSLDGQPQHF
V: TRBV20-1; D: .; size: .; J: TRBJ1-3; DNA: TGCAGTGCTAGAGTCCCGGTCTCTGGAAACACCATATATTTT; CDR3: CSARVPVSGNTIYF
V: TRBV10-3; D: .; size: .; J: TRBJ2-7; DNA: TGTGCCATCAGTGAGCCGGACTGGAGCTCCTACAATGAGCAGTACTTC; CDR3: CAISEPDWSSYNEQYF
V: TRBV11-1; D: TRBD1; size: few; J: TRBJ1-1; DNA: TGTGCCAGCAGCTTAGTGGGGACTTATAGGACAGGAGCGACCATGAACACTGAAGCTTTCTTT; CDR3: CASSLVGTYRTGATMNTEAFF
V: TRBV25-1; D: TRBD1; size: .; J: TRBJ1-4; DNA: TGTGCCAGCAGTGATACCGGGACAGGGATTGAAAAACTGTTTTTT; CDR3: CASSDTGTGIEKLFF
V: TRBV27; D: .; size: many; J: TRBJ1-2; DNA: TGTGCCAGCAGCCGCCGGGTTGAGGGTAACTATGGCTACACCTTC; CDR3: CASSRRVEGNYGYTF
V: TRBV15; D: .; size: .; J: TRBJ2-3; DNA: TGTGCCACCAGCAGAGATCGGGCCAAGGCAGATACGCAGTATTTT; CDR3: CATSRDRAKADTQYF
V: TRBV3-1; D: TRBD2; size: .; J: TRBJ2-1; DNA: TGTGCCAGCAGCCAAGTCTTACTAGTGATAGCGGGAGGTGAGCAGTTCTTC; CDR3: CASSQVLLVIAGGEQFF
V: TRBV9; D: TRBD2; size: .; J: TRBJ2-3; DNA: TGTGCCAGCTCGACTAGCGGGGGGTATAGCACAGATACGCAGTATTTT; CDR3: CASSTSGGYSTDTQYF
V: TRBV6-2/TRBV6-3; D: TRBD2; size: .; J: TRBJ2-2; DNA: TGTGCCAGCAGTGGAAGTCGGGGGGGGACCACCGGGGAGCTGTTTTTT; CDR3: CASSGSRGGTTGELFF
V: TRBV29-1; D: .; size: .; J: TRBJ1-2; DNA: TGCAGCGTTGAGGGGGCAGGGGTCGGGTATGGCTACACCTTC; CDR3: CSVEGAGVGYGYTF
V: TRBV29-1; D: .; size: few; J: TRBJ1-1; DNA: TGCAGCGTTGAAGATCCCGGCCCGGCGGCTAGGTCTGAAGCTTTCTTT; CDR3: CSVEDPGPAARSEAFF
V: TRBV20-1; D: TRBD1; size: few; J: TRBJ2-1; DNA: TGCAGTGCCCTAAGAGGGGGCTTCTACAATGAGCAGTTCTTC; CDR3: CSALRGGFYNEQFF
V: TRBV11-2; D: TRBD2; size: .; J: TRBJ2-5; DNA: TGTGCCAGCAGCTTAACTAGCGGGGGCTTTGAGACCCAGTACTTC; CDR3: CASSLTSGGFETQYF
V: TRBV20-1; D: TRBD2; size: .; J: TRBJ2-7; DNA: TGCAGTGCTAGCATGGCTAGCGGGTACTACGAGCAGTACTTC; CDR3: CSASMASGYYEQYF
V: TRBV6-6; D: TRBD1; size: once; J: TRBJ2-4; DNA: TGTGCCAGCAGTTACTTTCCTCGGGACAGCCGAAAAAACATTCAGTACTTC; CDR3: CASSYFPRDSRKNIQYF
V: TRBV4-2; D: .; size: few; J: TRBJ2-7; DNA: TGTGCCAGCAGCCAAGACTCCGGGGACTTCCTTAACTACGAGCAGTACTTC; CDR3: CASSQDSGDFLNYEQYF
V: TRBV9; D: TRBD2; size: many; J: TRBJ2-1; DNA: TGTGCCAGCAGCGTAGCACTAGCGCAGTACAATGAGCAGTTCTTC; CDR3: CASSVALAQYNEQFF
V: TRBV4-1; D: TRBD2; size: .; J: TRBJ2-1; DNA: TGCGCCAGCAGCCAACGACTAGCGGGAACCTCCTCTTGGGACAATGAGCAGTTCTTC; CDR3: CASSQRLAGTSSWDNEQFF
V: TRBV20-1; D: .; size: many; J: TRBJ2-7; DNA: TGCAGTGCTAGACTTCAGTACGAGCAGTACTTC; CDR3: CSARLQYEQYF
V: TRBV6-2/TRBV6-3; D: .; size: few; J: TRBJ2-7; DNA: TGTGCCAGCAGTTACCCTCAGGTAGCCTACGAGCAGTACTTC; CDR3: CASSYPQVAYEQYF
V: TRBV10-3; D: TRBD1; size: few; J: TRBJ2-5; DNA: TGTGCCATCAGGGACAGGCGCCAAGAGACCCAGTACTTC; CDR3: CAIRDRRQETQYF
V: TRBV6-1; D: .; size: .; J: TRBJ2-5; DNA: TGTGCCAGCAGTGAACGGGTAGTGGGAAAAGAGACCCAGTACTTC; CDR3: CASSERVVGKETQYF
V: TRBV3-1; D: TRBD1; size: .; J: TRBJ1-1; DNA: TGTGCCAGCAGGGTACAGGGGGCAGTGGGCACTGAAGCTTTCTTT; CDR3: CASRVQGAVGTEAFF
V: TRBV20-1; D: .; size: few; J: TRBJ2-7; DNA: TGCAGTGCTAGAGAGAGGGACTACGAGCAGTACTTC; CDR3: CSARERDYEQYF
V: TRBV21-1; D: .; size: few; J: TRBJ2-3; DNA: TGTGCCAGCAGCAAAGATCCCGGACAGGGGAGGTATACAGATACGCAGTATTTT; CDR3: CASSKDPGQGRYTDTQYF
V: TRBV18; D: TRBD1; size: few; J: TRBJ2-3; DNA: TGTGCCAGCTCACCAGGACAGGGGGGGGCAGATACGCAGTATTTT; CDR3: CASSPGQGGADTQYF
V: TRBV24-1; D: TRBD1; size: .; J: TRBJ2-5; DNA: TGTGCCACCAGTGATTCATCGACAGGGGTGGAGACCCAGTACTTC; CDR3: CATSDSSTGVETQYF
V: TRBV28; D: TRBD1; size: .; J: TRBJ2-1; DNA: TGTGCCAGCAGTTTATTTCGGACAGGGTCCGATGAGCAGTTCTTC; CDR3: CASSLFRTGSDEQFF
V: TRBV3-1; D: .; size: .; J: TRBJ2-1; DNA: TGTGCCAACAGCCCCCGCAGGACCTTTTACAATGAGCAGTTCTTC; CDR3: CANSPRRTFYNEQFF
V: TRBV5-6; D: TRBD2; size: .; J: TRBJ2-3; DNA: TGTGCCAGCAGCCCGGGACTAGACTACACAGATACGCAGTATTTT; CDR3: CASSPGLDYTDTQYF
V: TRBV12-3/TRBV12-4; D: TRBD2; size: many; J: TRBJ2-7; DNA: TGTGCCAGCAGTTCGCTGACTAGCGGGACTTACGAGCAGTACTTC; CDR3: CASSSLTSGTYEQYF
V: TRBV20-1; D: TRBD1; size: few; J: TRBJ2-7; DNA: TGCAGTGCTAGACTCCCTATGGAGGACAGGGACCCCTACGAGCAGTACTTC; CDR3: CSARLPMEDRDPYEQYF
V: TRBV20-1; D: .; size: few; J: TRBJ2-1; DNA: TGCAGTGCGAGGGAGTGGGGGGTAGTTTACTACAATGAGCAGTTCTTC; CDR3: CSAREWGVVYYNEQFF